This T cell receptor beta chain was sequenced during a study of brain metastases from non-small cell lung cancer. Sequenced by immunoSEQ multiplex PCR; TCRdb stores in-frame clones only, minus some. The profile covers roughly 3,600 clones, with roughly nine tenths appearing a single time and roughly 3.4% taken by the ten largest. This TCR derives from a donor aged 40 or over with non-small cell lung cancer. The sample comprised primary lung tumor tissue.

The CDR3 region has the DNA TGTGCCAGCAGCTTAGAGGCCAACGAAGAGACCCAGTACTTC. Protein sequence: CASSLEANEETQYF. This chain joins TRBV7-2 and TRBJ2-5; D gene unclear. The V end lost 1 base, the J end lost 3 bases, and 9 bases lay between the germline ends. Germline lookup yields CDR1 SGHTA and CDR2 FQGNSA. The CDR3 covers 14 residues. The full variable domain, with the rest looked up from reference TRBV7-2 and TRBJ2-5, is GAGVSQSPSNKVTEKGKDVELRCDPISGHTALYWYRQSLGQGLEFLIYFQGNSAPDKSGLPSDRFSAERTGGSVSTLTIQRTQQEDSAVYLCASSLEANEETQYFGPGTRLLVL.